Below, 22 T cell receptor beta chains from the same sample are listed, as sequenced in a study of cytotoxic CD8 clonotypes in ibrutinib-treated CLL. Profiling relied on immunoSEQ multiplex PCR, and the TCRdb table lists in-frame clones only, not all of them. Among tens of thousands of clones listed, approximately 74% were seen once. Specimen: PBMCs, collected after 12 months of ibrutinib treatment. The source of these receptors is a human donor with chronic lymphocytic leukemia.

The chain combines TRBV5-1 with TRBJ2-5; 13 nucleotides align to TRBD2. Germline assignment: CDR1 SGHRS and CDR2 YFSETQ. The CDR3 sequence is 16 residues long. Trimming removed 5 bases from V and 5 bases from J; junction bases left unmatched: 9. The CDR3 sequence is CASRLDGLAGAETQYF. The CDR3 DNA is TGCGCCAGCAGGCTGGATGGACTAGCGGGAGCTGAGACCCAGTACTTC.

This clone has a single count. V gene TRBV28 combines with J gene TRBJ2-7; tentatively, D is TRBD2 (5 bases). The ends were cut back, 6 bases at V and 3 bases at J, with 15 bases in the middle. Germline V gene data show CDR1 as MDHEN and CDR2 as SYDVKM. The CDR3 length is 14 residues. In DNA form, the CDR3 reads TGTGCCAGCAGAATTAAGGGCGGGCTCTACGAGCAGTACTTC. Its translation is CASRIKGGLYEQYF.

The gene calls are TRBV7-6 and TRBJ2-7; 10 bases agree with TRBD2. The CDR3 totals 15 residues. The germline V gene encodes CDR1 SGHVS and CDR2 FNYEAQ. The trim removed 3 bases at V and 2 bases at J, leaving 4 bases unmatched. As DNA, the CDR3 is TGTGCCAGCAGCTTGTCACTAGCGGGGACCTACGAGCAGTACTTC. This codes for CASSLSLAGTYEQYF.

The genes are TRBV7-9 and TRBJ2-7; 8 bases are a match to TRBD2. V lost 1 base and J lost 3; bases outside the gene matches: 5. CDR1 SEHNR and CDR2 FQNEAQ come from the germline V gene (reference sequence). There are 15 residues in the CDR3. CDR3 bases: TGTGCCAGCAGCTTAGAGGGTAGCGGGATCTACGAGCAGTACTTC. Protein product: CASSLEGSGIYEQYF.

As concerns this clone: Within the sample, other DNA sequences also encode this same CDR3. The CDR3 here is CAISLGRLAGRTNEQFF. DNA for the CDR3: TGTGCCATCAGTCTAGGGCGACTAGCAGGAAGAACCAATGAGCAGTTCTTC. The rearrangement links TRBV10-3 to TRBJ2-1, with 7 positions matching TRBD2. The junction had 16 bases not matched to a gene; V was cut back by 5 bases and J by 6 bases. There are 17 residues in the CDR3. Germline lookup yields CDR1 ENHRY and CDR2 SYGVKD.

This clone appeared once. V is TRBV5-4 and J is TRBJ2-6; 10 nucleotides line up with TRBD2. The CDR3 is 17 amino acids. Germline values: CDR1 SGHNT, CDR2 YYREEE (reference sequence). Trimming at V came to 0 bases and at J to 4 bases, leaving 4 bases not matched to a gene. The DNA of the CDR3 is TGTGCCAGCAGCTTGGCTAGCGGGAGTAAAGGGGCCAACGTCCTGACTTTC. Residues: CASSLASGSKGANVLTF.

Of note for this clone: Other DNA sequences of this sample code for an identical CDR3. The chain couples TRBV7-8 to TRBJ2-5; D remains unclear. The CDR3 contains 11 residues. Germline V gives CDR1 SGHVS, CDR2 FQNEAQ. V lost 5 bases and J 2 bases, leaving 3 bases between the germline ends. CDR3 region: CASSPQETQYF. The CDR3 bases are TGTGCCAGCAGCCCGCAAGAGACCCAGTACTTC. Based on the CDR3 plus reference TRBV7-8 and TRBJ2-5, the full variable domain is GAGVSQSPRYKVAKRGQDVALRCDPISGHVSLFWYQQALGQGPEFLTYFQNEAQLDKSGLPSDRFFAERPEGSVSTLKIQRTQQEDSAVYLCASSPQETQYFGPGTRLLVL.

V and J are TRBV7-6 and TRBJ2-1; D may be TRBD2 (6 bases). There are 13 residues in the CDR3. Trimming stripped 1 base from V and 5 bases from J, with 6 bases between. Germline V CDR1 and CDR2: SGHVS, FNYEAQ. The DNA of the CDR3 is TGTGCCAGCAGCTTAGGGACTAACAATGAGCAGTTCTTC. This gives the protein CASSLGTNNEQFF.

The rearrangement links TRBV7-9 to TRBJ2-7; TRBD2 matches 10 bases. The length of the CDR3 is 15 residues. The junction had 3 bases not matched to a gene; V was cut back by 1 base and J by 3 bases. Germline lookup yields CDR1 SEHNR and CDR2 FQNEAQ (reference sequence). This CDR3 reads CASSLGSSGGYEQYF. Written as DNA, the CDR3 is TGTGCCAGCAGCTTAGGTTCTAGCGGGGGCTACGAGCAGTACTTC.

Only one count was recorded for this clone. The chain employs TRBV6-4 and TRBJ2-1, with 8 bases fitting TRBD2. Per the germline V gene, CDR1 is MRHNA and CDR2 is SNTAGT. This CDR3 contains 17 residues. The junction had 20 bases not matched to a gene; V was cut back by 9 bases and J by 7 bases. CDR3 nucleotides: TGTGCCAGTCCCCAAGACCGGATAGCGGGATGGGTAAATGAGCAGTTCTTC. Residues: CASPQDRIAGWVNEQFF.

Regarding this clone: A read error may account for a junction end that differs from germline. The gene calls are TRBV16 and TRBJ1-2; D gene uncertain. The CDR3 has 15 amino acids. Looked up from germline, CDR1 is KGHSY and CDR2 is FQNENV. The CDR3 DNA reads TGTGCCAGCAGCAGTTCAATGGTCGTTAGAAAGACCTATGGCTTC. It translates to CASSSSMVVRKTYGF. The complete variable domain, with remaining parts taken from reference TRBV16 and TRBJ1-2, reads GEEVAQTPKHLVRGEGQKAKLYCAPIKGHSYVFWYQQVLKNEFKFLISFQNENVFDETGMPKERFSAKCLPNSPCSLEIQATKLEDSAVYFCASSSSMVVRKTYGFGSGTRLTVV.

The chain recombines TRBV9 with TRBJ2-7; no firm D call. V was shortened by 3 bases and J by 3 bases, with 10 bases between the two germline ends. The V gene's germline CDR1 is SGDLS and CDR2 YYNGEE. The CDR3 runs 13 residues. In DNA, the CDR3 is TGTGCCAGCAGCGCTAGGCCGCACTACGAGCAGTACTTC. Translating gives CASSARPHYEQYF.

The chain employs TRBV18 and TRBJ1-1; D is undetermined. The V gene's germline CDR1 is KGHSH and CDR2 LQKENI. The CDR3 extends over 12 amino acids. V lost 5 bases and J 1 base, leaving 5 bases between the germline ends. CDR3 residues: CASSIGNTEAFF. The DNA for the CDR3 is TGTGCCAGCTCAATAGGGAACACTGAAGCTTTCTTT.

The genes are TRBV5-1 and TRBJ2-1, with 7 positions matching TRBD2. The length of the CDR3 is 15 residues. Trimming at V came to 1 base and at J to 5 bases, leaving 6 bases not matched to a gene. In germline, CDR1 is SGHRS, CDR2 YFSETQ. The DNA of the CDR3 is TGCGCCAGCAGCTTGACCGCTAGCGGAAACAATGAGCAGTTCTTC. Its protein product is CASSLTASGNNEQFF. The full variable domain, in which reference TRBV5-1 and TRBJ2-1 provide the parts outside the CDR3, is KAGVTQTPRYLIKTRGQQVTLSCSPISGHRSVSWYQQTPGQGLQFLFEYFSETQRNKGNFPGRFSGRQFSNSRSEMNVSTLELGDSALYLCASSLTASGNNEQFFGPGTRLTVL.

This rearrangement joins TRBV6-5 to TRBJ2-2, with a tentative D call TRBD2 (5 bases). V was clipped by 4 bases and J by 4 bases, with 16 bases between them. CDR1 is MNHEY, CDR2 SVGAGI, per germline. This CDR3 is built from 16 residues. CDR3 region: CASSSVGISATGELFF. CDR3 coding DNA: TGTGCCAGCAGTTCTGTAGGGATTAGCGCCACCGGGGAGCTGTTTTTT.

The rearrangement joins TRBV27 to TRBJ2-3, with D perhaps matching TRBD1 or TRBD2 (5 bases each). The germline V gene encodes CDR1 MNHEY and CDR2 SMNVEV (reference sequence). This CDR3 region has 13 residues. Trimming shortened V by 5 bases and J by 5 bases, and 11 bases separated the two germline ends. This chain's CDR3 is CASSRDHGDTQYF. The CDR3 DNA reads TGTGCCAGCAGTCGGGACCACGGAGATACGCAGTATTTT.

Concerning this clone: Other DNA sequences in this sample translate to the same CDR3. The J gene is TRBJ2-3, the V gene TRBV5-1; D gene uncertain. The CDR3 is 11 residues long. Germline CDR1 SGHRS, CDR2 YFSETQ. Trimming left V 0 bases short and J 6 bases short, with 2 bases between. The CDR3 sequence is CASSLDDTQYF. For the CDR3, the DNA is TGCGCCAGCAGCTTGGATGATACGCAGTATTTT.

Remarks on this clone: The junction departs from the called germline gene at one end, perhaps through a read error. The chain couples TRBV5-4 to TRBJ1-2; tentative D call: TRBD1 (5 bases). The CDR3 is 13 residues long. Germline V gene sequence: CDR1 SGHNT, CDR2 YYREEE (reference sequence). CDR3 protein: CASSQSGIYGYTF. CDR3 in DNA: TGCGCCAGCAGCCAGTCAGGGATCTATGGCTACACCTTC.

The V gene is TRBV10-3, the J gene TRBJ1-1, with TRBD1 matching over 7 bases. This CDR3 has 14 amino acids. CDR1 is ENHRY, CDR2 SYGVKD, per germline. Trimming removed 4 bases from V and 10 bases from J; junction bases left unmatched: 12. The DNA of the CDR3 is TGTGCCATCAGTGGGGGACAGTCACCTCTCAGAGCTTTCTTT. This gives the protein CAISGGQSPLRAFF.

The rearrangement links TRBV28 to TRBJ2-4, with 7 bases lining up with TRBD1. The CDR3 consists of 12 residues. The germline V gene encodes CDR1 MDHEN and CDR2 SYDVKM. V was clipped by 7 bases and J by 6 bases; unmatched bases: 3. The CDR3, as DNA: TGTGCCAGCAACTCAGGGGGAAACATTCAGTACTTC. This codes for CASNSGGNIQYF. The whole variable domain, remainder taken from reference TRBV28 and TRBJ2-4, is DVKVTQSSRYLVKRTGEKVFLECVQDMDHENMFWYRQDPGLGLRLIYFSYDVKMKEKGDIPEGYSVSREKKERFSLILESASTNQTSMYLCASNSGGNIQYFGAGTRLSVL.

This sequence joins TRBV19 and TRBJ1-1; 9 bases line up with TRBD1. The V segment lost 1 base and the J segment 0 bases; nucleotides outside the gene matches: 3. This CDR3 has 16 amino acids. Germline CDR1 LNHDA, CDR2 SQIVND (reference sequence). CDR3 amino acids: CASSIGDRVMNTEAFF. As DNA, the CDR3 is TGTGCCAGTAGTATAGGGGACAGGGTCATGAACACTGAAGCTTTCTTT.

The chain recombines TRBV19 with TRBJ1-2, with a weak D call TRBD1 (6 bases). The CDR3 has 18 residues. V was clipped by 5 bases and J by 2 bases, with 24 bases between them. CDR1 and CDR2 from the germline V gene are LNHDA and SQIVND (reference sequence). The CDR3 loop is CASSPGGGGRGWNYGYTF. The CDR3 nucleotides read TGTGCCAGTAGTCCAGGTGGCGGAGGCAGGGGATGGAACTATGGCTACACCTTC.